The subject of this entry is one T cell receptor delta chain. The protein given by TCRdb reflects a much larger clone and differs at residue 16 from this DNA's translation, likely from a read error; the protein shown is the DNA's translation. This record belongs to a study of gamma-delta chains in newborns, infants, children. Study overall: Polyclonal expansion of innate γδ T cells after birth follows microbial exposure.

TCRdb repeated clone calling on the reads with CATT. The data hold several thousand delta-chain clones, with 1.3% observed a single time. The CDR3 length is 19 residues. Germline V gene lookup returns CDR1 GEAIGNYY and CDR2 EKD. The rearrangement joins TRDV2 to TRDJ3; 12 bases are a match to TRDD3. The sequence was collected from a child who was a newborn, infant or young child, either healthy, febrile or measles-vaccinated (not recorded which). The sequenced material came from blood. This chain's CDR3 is CACDKVLGDTSWDTRRMFF. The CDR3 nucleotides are TGTGCCTGTGACAAAGTACTGGGGGATACCTCCTGGGACACCCGACGGATGTTTTTC.